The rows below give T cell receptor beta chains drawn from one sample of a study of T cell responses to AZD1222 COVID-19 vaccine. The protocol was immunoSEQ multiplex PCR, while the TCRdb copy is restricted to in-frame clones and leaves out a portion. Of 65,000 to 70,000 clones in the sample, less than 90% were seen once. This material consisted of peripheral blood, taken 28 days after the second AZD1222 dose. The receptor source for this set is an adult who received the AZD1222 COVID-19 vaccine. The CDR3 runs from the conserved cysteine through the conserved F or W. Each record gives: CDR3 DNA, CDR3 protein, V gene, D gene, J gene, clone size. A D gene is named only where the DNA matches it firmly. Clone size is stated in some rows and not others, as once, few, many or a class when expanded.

CDR3nt: TGTGCCAGTCAGGCCTTAGGGCAAAACATTCAGTACTTC; CDR3aa: CASQALGQNIQYF; v_gene: TRBV3-1/TRBV3-2; d_gene: -; j_gene: TRBJ2-4; abundance: -
CDR3nt: TGTGCCAGCAGCCAACTGTACTATGGGGGAGGGGGAGAAAAACTGTTTTTT; CDR3aa: CASSQLYYGGGGEKLFF; v_gene: TRBV14; d_gene: -; j_gene: TRBJ1-4; abundance: -
CDR3nt: TGTGCCAGCAGTTTAGCGTCGATTGAAGCTTTCTTT; CDR3aa: CASSLASIEAFF; v_gene: TRBV12-3/TRBV12-4; d_gene: -; j_gene: TRBJ1-1; abundance: few
CDR3nt: TGTGCCAGCAGCCCAGCAGGCTACGAGCAGTACTTC; CDR3aa: CASSPAGYEQYF; v_gene: TRBV13; d_gene: -; j_gene: TRBJ2-7; abundance: -
CDR3nt: TGCGCCAGCAGCTTGGATGGGCCCCCCGGGGGCTACACCTTC; CDR3aa: CASSLDGPPGGYTF; v_gene: TRBV5-1; d_gene: -; j_gene: TRBJ1-2; abundance: -
CDR3nt: TGTGCCAGCAGCGTACGGTCAGGGGGCTACACCTTC; CDR3aa: CASSVRSGGYTF; v_gene: TRBV9; d_gene: -; j_gene: TRBJ1-2; abundance: -
CDR3nt: TGTGCCAGCAGTGCCCGGACAGGGGCTATCAATCAGCCCCAGCATTTT; CDR3aa: CASSARTGAINQPQHF; v_gene: TRBV2; d_gene: TRBD1; j_gene: TRBJ1-5; abundance: few
CDR3nt: TGCGCCAGCAGATACAGCCCCGGGTCGGCGGAATCCTACGAGCAGTACTTC; CDR3aa: CASRYSPGSAESYEQYF; v_gene: TRBV5-1; d_gene: -; j_gene: TRBJ2-7; abundance: once
CDR3nt: TGTGCCAGCAGCATCAGGACAGGGAGCTCTGGAAACACCATATATTTT; CDR3aa: CASSIRTGSSGNTIYF; v_gene: TRBV5-6; d_gene: TRBD1; j_gene: TRBJ1-3; abundance: -
CDR3nt: TGTGCCAGCAGTTTATACACCGCCGGGGCCAACGTCCTGACTTTC; CDR3aa: CASSLYTAGANVLTF; v_gene: TRBV6-2/TRBV6-3; d_gene: -; j_gene: TRBJ2-6; abundance: -
CDR3nt: TGCGCCAGCAGTGAGTTCCTGGATAATTCACCCCTCCACTTT; CDR3aa: CASSEFLDNSPLHF; v_gene: TRBV10-1; d_gene: -; j_gene: TRBJ1-6; abundance: -
CDR3nt: TGTGCCAGCAGTGAGGGGGGGACAGGGAAAGAGACCCAGTACTTC; CDR3aa: CASSEGGTGKETQYF; v_gene: TRBV6-1; d_gene: TRBD1; j_gene: TRBJ2-5; abundance: once
CDR3nt: TGTGCCAGCAGTCGGACTAGTAAAGAGACCCAGTACTTC; CDR3aa: CASSRTSKETQYF; v_gene: TRBV9; d_gene: TRBD2; j_gene: TRBJ2-5; abundance: -
CDR3nt: TGTGCCAGTAGTATAGGGGCGGGTAAGGGCACAGATACGCAGTATTTT; CDR3aa: CASSIGAGKGTDTQYF; v_gene: TRBV19; d_gene: -; j_gene: TRBJ2-3; abundance: few
CDR3nt: TGTGCCAGCGGATACAGGGACTACAATGAGCAGTTCTTC; CDR3aa: CASGYRDYNEQFF; v_gene: TRBV12-3/TRBV12-4; d_gene: -; j_gene: TRBJ2-1; abundance: -
CDR3nt: TGTGCCAGCAGCCTCGGACTAGAAGGGACCCAGTACTTC; CDR3aa: CASSLGLEGTQYF; v_gene: TRBV7-3; d_gene: TRBD2; j_gene: TRBJ2-5; abundance: few
CDR3nt: TGTGCCAGCAGTCCCCGTCCGTGGCAGCCCCAGCATTTT; CDR3aa: CASSPRPWQPQHF; v_gene: TRBV27; d_gene: -; j_gene: TRBJ1-5; abundance: -
CDR3nt: TGTGCCAGCTCACCAGCAGGGGCCGGGAACGCCTACGAGCAGTACTTC; CDR3aa: CASSPAGAGNAYEQYF; v_gene: TRBV18; d_gene: -; j_gene: TRBJ2-7; abundance: once